This TCR beta chain emerged from a study of identical twins. There are 16 residues in the CDR3. V trimming: 3 bases; J trimming: 4 bases; junction bases outside the gene matches: 12. The germline CDR1 and CDR2 sequences are DFQATT and SNEGSKA (reference sequence). In TCRdb, the 5' RACE reads were re-called with MiXCR into one record per CDR3 protein. The sample includes approximately 890,000 distinct CDR3 sequences, roughly 12% of them seen just once. This sample also belongs to another study, concerning yellow fever vaccine responses in identical twins.

The source is a woman aged 18-29 years in good health. This sequence joins TRBV20-1 and TRBJ2-1; 7 bases agree with TRBD2. Sequencing used PBMCs. The CDR3 is CSARPWGGGGYNEQFF. For the CDR3, the DNA is TGCAGTGCTAGGCCCTGGGGTGGGGGAGGGTACAATGAGCAGTTCTTC.